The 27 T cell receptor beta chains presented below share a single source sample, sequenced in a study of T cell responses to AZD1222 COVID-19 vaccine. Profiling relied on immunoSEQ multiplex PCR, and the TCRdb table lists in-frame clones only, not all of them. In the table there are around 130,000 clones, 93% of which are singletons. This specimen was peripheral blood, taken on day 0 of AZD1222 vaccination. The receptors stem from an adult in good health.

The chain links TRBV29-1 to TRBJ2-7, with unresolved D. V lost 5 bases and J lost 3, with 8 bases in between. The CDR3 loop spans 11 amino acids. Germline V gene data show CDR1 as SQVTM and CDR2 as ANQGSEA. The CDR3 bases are TGCAGCGTTACAGACCTCTACGAGCAGTACTTC. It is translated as CSVTDLYEQYF.

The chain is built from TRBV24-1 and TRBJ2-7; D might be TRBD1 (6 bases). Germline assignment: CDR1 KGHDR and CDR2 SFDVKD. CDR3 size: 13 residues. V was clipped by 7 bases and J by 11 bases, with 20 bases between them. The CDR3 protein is CATRRGQRSREYF. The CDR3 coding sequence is TGTGCCACCAGGAGGGGACAAAGGAGCAGAGAGTACTTC.

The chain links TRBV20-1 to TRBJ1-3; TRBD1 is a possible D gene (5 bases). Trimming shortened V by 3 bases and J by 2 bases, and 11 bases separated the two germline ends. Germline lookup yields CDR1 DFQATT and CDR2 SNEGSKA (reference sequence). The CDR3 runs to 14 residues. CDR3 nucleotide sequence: TGCAGTGCTAGTACCGGGACGGCTGGAAACACCATATATTTT. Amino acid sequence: CSASTGTAGNTIYF.

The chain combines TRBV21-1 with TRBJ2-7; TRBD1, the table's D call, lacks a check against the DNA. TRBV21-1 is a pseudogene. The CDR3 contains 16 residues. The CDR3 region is CASSKRAGGDSYEQYF. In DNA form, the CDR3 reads TGTGCCAGCAGCAAAAGGGCAGGGGGCGATAGTTACGAGCAGTACTTC.

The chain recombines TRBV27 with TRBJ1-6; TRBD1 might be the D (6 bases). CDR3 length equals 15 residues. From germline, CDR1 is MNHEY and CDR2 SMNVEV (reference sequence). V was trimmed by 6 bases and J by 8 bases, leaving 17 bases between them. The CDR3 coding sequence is TGTGCCAGCAGCCTGGGGGGGGCCCTCCATTCACCCCTCCACTTT. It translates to CASSLGGALHSPLHF.

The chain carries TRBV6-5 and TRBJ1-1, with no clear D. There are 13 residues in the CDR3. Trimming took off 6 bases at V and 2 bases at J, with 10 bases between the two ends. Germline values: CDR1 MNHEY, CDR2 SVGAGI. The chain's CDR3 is CASSTRQNTEAFF. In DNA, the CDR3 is TGTGCCAGCAGCACTCGACAAAACACTGAAGCTTTCTTT.

Written as DNA, the CDR3 is TGTGCCAGCAGACGAGTAGCGGGAGAAGAGACCCAGTACTTC. Protein product: CASRRVAGEETQYF. The chain recombines TRBV7-9 with TRBJ2-5, with 9 bases identical to TRBD2. Germline assignment: CDR1 SEHNR and CDR2 FQNEAQ (reference sequence). The ends lost 6 bases at V and 3 bases at J; junction bases unmatched: 5. The CDR3 consists of 14 residues.

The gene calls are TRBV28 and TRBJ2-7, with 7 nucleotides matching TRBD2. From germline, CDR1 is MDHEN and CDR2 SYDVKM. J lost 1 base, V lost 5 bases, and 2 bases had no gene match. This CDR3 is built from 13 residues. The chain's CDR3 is CASSGTTSYEQYF. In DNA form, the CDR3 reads TGTGCCAGCAGTGGGACTACTTCCTACGAGCAGTACTTC.

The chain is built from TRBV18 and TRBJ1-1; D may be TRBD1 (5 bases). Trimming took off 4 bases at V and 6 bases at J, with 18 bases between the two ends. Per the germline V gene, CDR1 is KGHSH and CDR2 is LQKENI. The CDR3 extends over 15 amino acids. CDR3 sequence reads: CASSLKNRRGAEAFF. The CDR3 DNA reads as TGTGCCAGCTCACTAAAAAACAGGCGAGGAGCTGAAGCTTTCTTT.

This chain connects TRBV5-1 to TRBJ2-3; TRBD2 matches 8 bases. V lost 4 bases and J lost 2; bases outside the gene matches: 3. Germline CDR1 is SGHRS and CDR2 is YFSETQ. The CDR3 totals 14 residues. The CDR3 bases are TGCGCCAGCAGCCGCGGGGGGACCACAGATACGCAGTATTTT. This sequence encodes CASSRGGTTDTQYF.

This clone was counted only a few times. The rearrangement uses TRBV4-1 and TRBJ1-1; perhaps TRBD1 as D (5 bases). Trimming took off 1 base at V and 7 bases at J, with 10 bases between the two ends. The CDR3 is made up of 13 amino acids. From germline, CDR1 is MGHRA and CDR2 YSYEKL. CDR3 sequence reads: CASSQGTRYEAFF. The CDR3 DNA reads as TGCGCCAGCAGCCAAGGGACACGTTATGAAGCTTTCTTT.

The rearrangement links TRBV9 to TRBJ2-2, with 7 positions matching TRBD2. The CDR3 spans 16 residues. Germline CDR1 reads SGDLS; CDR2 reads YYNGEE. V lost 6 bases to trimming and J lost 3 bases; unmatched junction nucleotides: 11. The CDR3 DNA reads TGTGCCAGCAACGAACGGGAGACTAGCTACACCGGGGAGCTGTTTTTT. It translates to CASNERETSYTGELFF.

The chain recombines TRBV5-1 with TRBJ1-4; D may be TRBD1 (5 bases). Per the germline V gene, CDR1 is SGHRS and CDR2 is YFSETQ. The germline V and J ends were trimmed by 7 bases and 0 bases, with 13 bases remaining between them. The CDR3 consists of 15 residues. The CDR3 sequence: CASSPGQATNEKLFF. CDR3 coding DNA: TGCGCCAGCTCCCCGGGGCAAGCAACTAATGAAAAACTGTTTTTT.

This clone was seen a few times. CDR3 bases: TGTGCCAGCAGTGATCAGCTGGGACAGGTCTGTACCTTC. Encoded protein: CASSDQLGQVCTF. J is TRBJ1-2 and V is TRBV6-1; 8 nucleotides agree with TRBD1. Germline V gene lookup returns CDR1 MNHNS and CDR2 SASEGT. Unmatched junction bases numbered 11, after V lost 3 bases and J lost 14 bases. The CDR3 totals 13 residues.

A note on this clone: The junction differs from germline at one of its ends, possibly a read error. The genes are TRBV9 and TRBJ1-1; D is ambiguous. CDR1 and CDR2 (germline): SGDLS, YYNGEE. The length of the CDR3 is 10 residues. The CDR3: CASSVSPGIF. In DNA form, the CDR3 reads TGTGCCAGCAGCGTGAGCCCGGGAATTTTT.

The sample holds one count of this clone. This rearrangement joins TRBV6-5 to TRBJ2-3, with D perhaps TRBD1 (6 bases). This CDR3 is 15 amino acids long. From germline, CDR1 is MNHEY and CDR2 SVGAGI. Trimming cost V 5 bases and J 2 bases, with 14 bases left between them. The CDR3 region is CASSPLGGPTDTQYF. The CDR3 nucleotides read TGTGCCAGCAGTCCGCTAGGGGGACCCACAGATACGCAGTATTTT.

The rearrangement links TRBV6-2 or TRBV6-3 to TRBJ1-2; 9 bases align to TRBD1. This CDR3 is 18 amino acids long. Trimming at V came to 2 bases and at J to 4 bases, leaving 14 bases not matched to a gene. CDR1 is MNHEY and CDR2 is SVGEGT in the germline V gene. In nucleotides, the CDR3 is TGTGCCAGCAGTTACCCCATCGTATGGGACAGGGAGTTCTATGGCTACACCTTC. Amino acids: CASSYPIVWDREFYGYTF.

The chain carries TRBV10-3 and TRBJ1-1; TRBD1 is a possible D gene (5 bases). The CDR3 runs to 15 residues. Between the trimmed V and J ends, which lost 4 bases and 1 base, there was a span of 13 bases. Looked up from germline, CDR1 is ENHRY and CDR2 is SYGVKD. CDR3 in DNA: TGTGCCATCAGTGGTACGGGGGAATCGAACACTGAAGCTTTCTTT. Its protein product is CAISGTGESNTEAFF.

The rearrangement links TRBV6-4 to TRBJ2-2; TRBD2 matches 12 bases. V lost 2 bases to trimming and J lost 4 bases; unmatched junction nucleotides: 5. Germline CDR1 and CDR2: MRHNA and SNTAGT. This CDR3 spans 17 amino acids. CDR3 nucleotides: TGTGCCAGCAGTGACACGACTAGCGGGGGCATCACCGGGGAGCTGTTTTTT. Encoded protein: CASSDTTSGGITGELFF.

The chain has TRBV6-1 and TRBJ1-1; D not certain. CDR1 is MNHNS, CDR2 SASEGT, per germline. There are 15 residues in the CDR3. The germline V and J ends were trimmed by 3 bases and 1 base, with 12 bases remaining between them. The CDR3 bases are TGTGCCAGCAGTGAGCCCCGGGCCGAGAACACTGAAGCTTTCTTT. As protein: CASSEPRAENTEAFF.

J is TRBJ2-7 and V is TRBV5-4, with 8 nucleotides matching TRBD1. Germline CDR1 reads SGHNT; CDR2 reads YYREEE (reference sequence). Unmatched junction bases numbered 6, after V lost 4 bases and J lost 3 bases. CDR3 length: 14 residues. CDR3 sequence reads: CASSRGQGLYEQYF. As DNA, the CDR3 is TGTGCCAGCAGCCGAGGACAGGGACTCTACGAGCAGTACTTC.

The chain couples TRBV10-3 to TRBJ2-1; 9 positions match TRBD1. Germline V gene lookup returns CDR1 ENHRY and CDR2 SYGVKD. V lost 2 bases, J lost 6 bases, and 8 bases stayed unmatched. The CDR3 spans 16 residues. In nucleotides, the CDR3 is TGTGCCATCAGTGAGATGGACAGGGGCCTTTCCAATGAGCAGTTCTTC. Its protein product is CAISEMDRGLSNEQFF.

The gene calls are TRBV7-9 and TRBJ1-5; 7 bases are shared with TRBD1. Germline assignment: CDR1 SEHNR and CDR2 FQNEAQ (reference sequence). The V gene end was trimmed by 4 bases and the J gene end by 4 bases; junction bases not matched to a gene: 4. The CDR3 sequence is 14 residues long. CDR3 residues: CASSSTTGNQPQHF. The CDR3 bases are TGTGCCAGCAGCTCGACGACAGGGAATCAGCCCCAGCATTTT.

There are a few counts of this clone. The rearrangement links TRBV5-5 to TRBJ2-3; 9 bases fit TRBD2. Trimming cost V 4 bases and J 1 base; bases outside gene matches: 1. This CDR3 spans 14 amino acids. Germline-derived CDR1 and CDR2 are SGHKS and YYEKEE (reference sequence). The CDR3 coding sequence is TGTGCCAGCAGCCGGACTAGCGGCACAGATACGCAGTATTTT. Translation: CASSRTSGTDTQYF.

CDR3 amino acids: CAGLMNRDNFGYFYEQFF. DNA for the CDR3: TGTGCCGGCCTAATGAACCGGGACAACTTTGGGTATTTCTATGAGCAGTTCTTC. V and J are TRBV7-3 and TRBJ2-1; TRBD1 is a possible D gene (6 bases). CDR1 and CDR2 from the germline V gene are SGHTA and FQGTGA. CDR3 length equals 18 residues. Trimming pared 11 bases from V and 8 bases from J, leaving 34 bases between. Together with reference TRBV7-3 and TRBJ2-1, the CDR3 gives the full variable domain: GAGVSQTPSNKVTEKGKYVELRCDPISGHTALYWYRQSLGQGPEFLIYFQGTGAADDSGLPNDRFFAVRPEGSVSTLKIQRTERGDSAVYLCAGLMNRDNFGYFYEQFFGPGTRLTVL.

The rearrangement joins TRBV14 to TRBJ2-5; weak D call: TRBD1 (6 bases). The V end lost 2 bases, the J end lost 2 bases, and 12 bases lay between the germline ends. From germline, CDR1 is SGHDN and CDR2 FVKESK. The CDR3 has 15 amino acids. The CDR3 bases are TGTGCCAGCAGCCAACTAACGACAGGTCAAGAGACCCAGTACTTC. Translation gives CASSQLTTGQETQYF.

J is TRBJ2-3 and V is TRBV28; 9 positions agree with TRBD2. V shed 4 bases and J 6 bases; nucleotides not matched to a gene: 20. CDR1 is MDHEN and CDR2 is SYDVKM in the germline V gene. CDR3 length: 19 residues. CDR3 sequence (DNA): TGTGCCAGCAGTTCTTCCGGGACTAGCTTTTATTCTGATTCGGATACGCAGTATTTT. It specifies CASSSSGTSFYSDSDTQYF.